This T cell receptor (beta chain) was documented in a study of shared clonotypes between healthy human individuals. Overall study: The study drew on a couple of women and a few men aged 18 to 49 as donors.

Replicate PCRs run on unsorted PBMC used 300 ng DNA, which was 25,000 to 30,000 T cell genomes. The authors sequenced unsorted PBMC DNA on ten immunoSEQ deep assay plates. The data were produced by immunoSEQ multiplex PCR, yet TCRdb's version contains in-frame clones alone and is incomplete. The sample has about 92,000 clones, around 43% seen once. The sequenced sample was PBMCs. The clonotype comes from a woman between 40 and 55 years old in good health. Some clones in this sample may be carry-over from other donors' samples.

CDR3 amino acids: CASSGGRGNEQFF. In DNA, the CDR3 is TGTGCCAGCAGCGGGGGGCGTGGCAATGAGCAGTTCTTC. The chain recombines TRBV9 with TRBJ2-1; a weak D match, TRBD1 (6 bases). The germline V gene encodes CDR1 SGDLS and CDR2 YYNGEE. V was cut by 3 bases and J by 6 bases, with 10 bases left in between. The CDR3 spans 13 residues.